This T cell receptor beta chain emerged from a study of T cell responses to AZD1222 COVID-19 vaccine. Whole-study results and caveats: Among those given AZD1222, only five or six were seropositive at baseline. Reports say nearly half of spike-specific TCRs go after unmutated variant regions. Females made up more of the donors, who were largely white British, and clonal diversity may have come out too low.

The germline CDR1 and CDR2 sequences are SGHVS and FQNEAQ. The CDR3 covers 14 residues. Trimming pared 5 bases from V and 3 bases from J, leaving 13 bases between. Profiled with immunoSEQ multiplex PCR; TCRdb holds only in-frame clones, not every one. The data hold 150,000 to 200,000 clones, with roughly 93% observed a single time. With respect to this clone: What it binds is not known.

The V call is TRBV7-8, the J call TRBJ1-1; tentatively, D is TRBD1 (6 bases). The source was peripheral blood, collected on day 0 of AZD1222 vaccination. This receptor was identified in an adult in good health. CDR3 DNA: TGTGCCAGCAGCGGCAGGGGCCGACACACTGAAGCTTTCTTT. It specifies CASSGRGRHTEAFF.